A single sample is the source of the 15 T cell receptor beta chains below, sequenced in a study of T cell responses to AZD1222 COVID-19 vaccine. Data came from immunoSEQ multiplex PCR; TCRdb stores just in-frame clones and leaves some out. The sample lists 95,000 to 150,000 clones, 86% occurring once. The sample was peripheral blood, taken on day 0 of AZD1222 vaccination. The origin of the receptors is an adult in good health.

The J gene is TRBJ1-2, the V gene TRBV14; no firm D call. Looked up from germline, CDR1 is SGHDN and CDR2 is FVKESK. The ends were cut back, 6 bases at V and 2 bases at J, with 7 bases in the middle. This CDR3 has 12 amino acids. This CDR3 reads CASSQENYGYTF. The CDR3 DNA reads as TGTGCCAGCAGTCAGGAGAACTATGGCTACACCTTC.

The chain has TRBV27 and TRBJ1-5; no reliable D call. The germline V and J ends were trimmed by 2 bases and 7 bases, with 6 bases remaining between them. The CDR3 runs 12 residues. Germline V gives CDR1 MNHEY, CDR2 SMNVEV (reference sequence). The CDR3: CASSLVGQPQHF. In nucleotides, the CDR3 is TGTGCCAGCAGTTTAGTGGGCCAGCCCCAGCATTTT.

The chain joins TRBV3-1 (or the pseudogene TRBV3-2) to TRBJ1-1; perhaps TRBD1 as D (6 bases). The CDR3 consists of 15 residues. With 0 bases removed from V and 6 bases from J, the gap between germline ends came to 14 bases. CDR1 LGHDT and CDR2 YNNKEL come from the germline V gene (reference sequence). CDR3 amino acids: CASSQDRAGGAEAFF. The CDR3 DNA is TGTGCCAGCAGCCAAGATCGGGCGGGGGGCGCTGAAGCTTTCTTT.

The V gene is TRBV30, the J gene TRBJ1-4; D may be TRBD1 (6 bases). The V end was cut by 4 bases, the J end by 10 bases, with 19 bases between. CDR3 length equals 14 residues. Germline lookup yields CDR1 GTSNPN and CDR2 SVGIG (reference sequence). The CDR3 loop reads CAWNLGRGGGKLFF. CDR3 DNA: TGTGCCTGGAATCTGGGCAGGGGTGGGGGAAAACTGTTTTTT.

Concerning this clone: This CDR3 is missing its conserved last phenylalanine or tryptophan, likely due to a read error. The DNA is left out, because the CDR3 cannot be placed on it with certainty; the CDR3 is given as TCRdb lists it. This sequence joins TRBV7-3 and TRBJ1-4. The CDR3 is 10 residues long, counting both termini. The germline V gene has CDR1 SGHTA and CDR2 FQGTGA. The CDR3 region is CASRFSAGDV.

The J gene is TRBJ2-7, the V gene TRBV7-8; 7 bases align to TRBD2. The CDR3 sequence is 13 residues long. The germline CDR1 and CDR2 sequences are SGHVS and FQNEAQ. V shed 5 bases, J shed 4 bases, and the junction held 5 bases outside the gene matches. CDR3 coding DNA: TGTGCCAGCAGCCGCCTCGGGGGGTACGAGCAGTACTTC. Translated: CASSRLGGYEQYF. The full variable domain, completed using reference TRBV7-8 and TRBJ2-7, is GAGVSQSPRYKVAKRGQDVALRCDPISGHVSLFWYQQALGQGPEFLTYFQNEAQLDKSGLPSDRFFAERPEGSVSTLKIQRTQQEDSAVYLCASSRLGGYEQYFGPGTRLTVT.

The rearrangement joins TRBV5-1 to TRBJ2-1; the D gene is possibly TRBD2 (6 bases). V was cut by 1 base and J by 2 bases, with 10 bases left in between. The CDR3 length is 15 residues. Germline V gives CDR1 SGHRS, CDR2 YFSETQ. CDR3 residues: CASSLKRVTYNEQFF. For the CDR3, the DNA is TGCGCCAGCAGCTTGAAGCGGGTCACCTACAATGAGCAGTTCTTC.

The CDR3, as DNA: TGTGCCATTTCGACTAGCGGGGGAGATACGCAGTATTTT. Protein sequence: CAISTSGGDTQYF. V is TRBV27 and J is TRBJ2-3; TRBD2 aligns across 12 bases. The CDR3 covers 13 residues. The V gene's germline CDR1 is MNHEY and CDR2 SMNVEV (reference sequence). V shed 10 bases and J 5 bases; nucleotides not matched to a gene: 4.

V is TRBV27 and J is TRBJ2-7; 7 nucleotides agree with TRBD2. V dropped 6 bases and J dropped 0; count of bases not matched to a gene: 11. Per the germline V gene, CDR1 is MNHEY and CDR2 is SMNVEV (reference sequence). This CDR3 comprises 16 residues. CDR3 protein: CASSSSFSGPSYEQYF. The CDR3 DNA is TGTGCCAGCAGCTCATCCTTTAGCGGGCCCTCCTACGAGCAGTACTTC.

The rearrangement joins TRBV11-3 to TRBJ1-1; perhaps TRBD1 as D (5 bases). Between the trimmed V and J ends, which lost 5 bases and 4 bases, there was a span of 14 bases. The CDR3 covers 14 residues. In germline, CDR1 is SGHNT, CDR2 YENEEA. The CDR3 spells CASSPTATSTEAFF. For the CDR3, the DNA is TGTGCCAGCAGCCCGACAGCTACAAGCACTGAAGCTTTCTTT.

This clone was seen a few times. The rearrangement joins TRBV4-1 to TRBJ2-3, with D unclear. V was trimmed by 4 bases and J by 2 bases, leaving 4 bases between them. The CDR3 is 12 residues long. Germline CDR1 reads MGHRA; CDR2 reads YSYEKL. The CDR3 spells CASSRNTDTQYF. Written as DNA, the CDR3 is TGCGCCAGCAGCCGAAACACAGATACGCAGTATTTT.

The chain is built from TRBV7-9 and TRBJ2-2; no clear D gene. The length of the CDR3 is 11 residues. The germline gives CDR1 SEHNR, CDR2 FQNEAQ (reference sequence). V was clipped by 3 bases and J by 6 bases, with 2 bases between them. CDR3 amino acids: CASSLAGELFF. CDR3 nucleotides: TGTGCCAGCAGCTTGGCCGGGGAGCTGTTTTTT.

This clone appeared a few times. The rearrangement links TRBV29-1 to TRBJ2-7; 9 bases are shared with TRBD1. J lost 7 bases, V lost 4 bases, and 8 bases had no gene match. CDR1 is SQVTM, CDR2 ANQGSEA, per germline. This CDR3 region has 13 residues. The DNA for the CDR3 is TGCAGCGTTGGGGCAGGGGACAGGGTGGAGCAGTACTTC. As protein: CSVGAGDRVEQYF.

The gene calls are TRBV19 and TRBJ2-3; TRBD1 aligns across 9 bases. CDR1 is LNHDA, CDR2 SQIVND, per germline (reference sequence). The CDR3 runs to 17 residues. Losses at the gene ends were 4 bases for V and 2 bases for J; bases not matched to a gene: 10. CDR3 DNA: TGTGCCAGTAGTACATCCGGGACAGGGACTTCCACAGATACGCAGTATTTT. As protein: CASSTSGTGTSTDTQYF.

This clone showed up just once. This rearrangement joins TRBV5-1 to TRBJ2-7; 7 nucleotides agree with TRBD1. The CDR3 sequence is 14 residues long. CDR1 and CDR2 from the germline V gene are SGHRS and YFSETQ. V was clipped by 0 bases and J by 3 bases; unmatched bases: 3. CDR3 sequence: CASSLGTGVYEQYF. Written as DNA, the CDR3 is TGCGCCAGCAGCTTGGGAACAGGGGTCTACGAGCAGTACTTC.